The clone carrying this TCR beta chain was picked up a small number of times. These data are taken from a study of T-cell reconstitution after alpha-beta-depleted transplantation in children. In germline, CDR1 is SGHRS, CDR2 YFSETQ. The CDR3 covers 15 residues. Trimming shortened V by 4 bases and J by 5 bases, and 16 bases separated the two germline ends. The library targeted TCRbeta and was prepared with unique molecular identifiers. TCRdb analysed the PCR reads with MiXCR anew, one entry per CDR3 protein. In the table there are under 450,000 distinct CDR3 sequences, 13% of which are singletons. The receptor comes from a human donor who donated a stem cell graft to a child with Fanconi anemia. This specimen was PBMCs, taken from the stem cell graft. The rearrangement uses TRBV5-1 and TRBJ2-4; D may match TRBD1 or TRBD2 (6 bases each). The CDR3 DNA is TGCGCCAGCAGCCTAGAGGGGGGCCAACAAAACATTCAGTACTTC. Encoded protein: CASSLEGGQQNIQYF.